This TCR beta chain emerged from a study of T cell responses to AZD1222 COVID-19 vaccine. Study in general: Investigators merged groups given second doses at roughly 4 or roughly 12 weeks.

As for this clone: What it recognizes is unknown.

CDR3 length: 15 residues. The germline V gene has CDR1 MNHEY and CDR2 SVGAGI. Losses at the gene ends were 7 bases for V and 6 bases for J; bases not matched to a gene: 12. The table came from immunoSEQ multiplex PCR; TCRdb's copy has only in-frame clones and leaves some out. Of roughly 120,000 clones listed, about 91% are singletons. Study-level results: Dominant CD4 TCR responses targeted spike regions 160-218 and 743-854.

The TCR comes from an adult in good health. The gene calls are TRBV6-5 and TRBJ2-1; TRBD2 matches 7 bases. Sequenced here: peripheral blood, sampled on day 0 of AZD1222 vaccination. CDR3 nucleotides: TGTGCCAGCACCACCTACCGTCGCGGGAGCAATGAGCAGTTCTTC. This translates into CASTTYRRGSNEQFF.